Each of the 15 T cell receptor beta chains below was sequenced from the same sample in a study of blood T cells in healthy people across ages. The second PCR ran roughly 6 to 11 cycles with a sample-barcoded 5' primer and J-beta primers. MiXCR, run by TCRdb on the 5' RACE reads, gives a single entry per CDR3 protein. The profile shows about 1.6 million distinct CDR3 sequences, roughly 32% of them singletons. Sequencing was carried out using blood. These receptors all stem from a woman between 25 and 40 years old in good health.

The CDR3 spells CASSAGQYGGSPLHF. The CDR3 DNA is TGTGCCAGCAGTGCGGGACAGTATGGGGGTTCACCCCTCCACTTT. The rearrangement links TRBV6-1 to TRBJ1-6, with 7 bases aligning to TRBD1. There are 15 residues in the CDR3. With 4 bases clipped from V and 9 bases from J, the junction kept 9 bases outside the gene matches. Germline values: CDR1 MNHNS, CDR2 SASEGT.

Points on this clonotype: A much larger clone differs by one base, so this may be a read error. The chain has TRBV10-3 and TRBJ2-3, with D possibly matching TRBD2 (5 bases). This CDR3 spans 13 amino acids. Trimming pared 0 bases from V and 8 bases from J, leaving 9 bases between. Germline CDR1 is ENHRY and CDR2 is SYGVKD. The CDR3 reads CAISESIAGTQYF. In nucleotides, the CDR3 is TGTGCCATCAGTGAGTCTATCGCGGGTACGCAGTATTTT.

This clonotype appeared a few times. The CDR3 here is CASRELGRPETQYF. The CDR3 bases are TGTGCCAGCAGGGAGTTAGGGCGCCCGGAGACCCAGTACTTC. The chain links TRBV28 to TRBJ2-5; D gene unclear. Germline-derived CDR1 and CDR2 are MDHEN and SYDVKM. The CDR3 totals 14 residues. Trimming shortened V by 6 bases and J by 5 bases, and 16 bases separated the two germline ends. The full variable domain, with the rest looked up from reference TRBV28 and TRBJ2-5, is DVKVTQSSRYLVKRTGEKVFLECVQDMDHENMFWYRQDPGLGLRLIYFSYDVKMKEKGDIPEGYSVSREKKERFSLILESASTNQTSMYLCASRELGRPETQYFGPGTRLLVL.

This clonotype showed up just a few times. This CDR3 is CASSANQGKVYEQYF. CDR3 DNA: TGTGCCAGCAGTGCGAATCAGGGGAAAGTCTACGAGCAGTACTTC. V is TRBV27 and J is TRBJ2-7, with D maybe TRBD1 (6 bases). Germline assignment: CDR1 MNHEY and CDR2 SMNVEV (reference sequence). V shed 5 bases and J shed 3 bases, with 17 bases lying between them. This CDR3 has 15 residues.

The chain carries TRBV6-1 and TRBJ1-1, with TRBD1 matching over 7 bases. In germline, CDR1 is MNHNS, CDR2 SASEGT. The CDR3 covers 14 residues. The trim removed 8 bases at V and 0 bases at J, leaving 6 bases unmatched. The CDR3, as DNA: TGTGCCAGCCACAGGGGACGCTTGAACACTGAAGCTTTCTTT. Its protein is CASHRGRLNTEAFF.

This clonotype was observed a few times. CDR3 bases: TGCAGTGCTAGAGACGGGGGGGGCATGGCTGAAGCTTTCTTT. It is translated as CSARDGGGMAEAFF. This chain links TRBV20-1 with TRBJ1-1; tentative D call: TRBD1 (6 bases). The CDR3 has 14 residues. The ends were cut back, 0 bases at V and 6 bases at J, with 14 bases in the middle. CDR1 is DFQATT, CDR2 SNEGSKA, per germline (reference sequence).

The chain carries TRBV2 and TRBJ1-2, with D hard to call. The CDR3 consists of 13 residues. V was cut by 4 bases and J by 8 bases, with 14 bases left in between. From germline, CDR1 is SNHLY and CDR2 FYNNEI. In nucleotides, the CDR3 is TGTGCCAGCAGTGGAGGACCCCTCAGCGGCTACACCTTC. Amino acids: CASSGGPLSGYTF.

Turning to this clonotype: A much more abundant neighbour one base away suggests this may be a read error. In nucleotides, the CDR3 is TGTGCCAGCAGTTTTAGCGGGAGCCCCTACAATGAGCAGTTCTTC. Its translation is CASSFSGSPYNEQFF. V is TRBV12-3 or TRBV12-4 and J is TRBJ2-1; 9 bases are a match to TRBD2. With 3 bases clipped from V and 2 bases from J, the junction kept 2 bases outside the gene matches. The CDR3 covers 15 residues.

CDR3 bases: TGCGCCAGCAGCCCGGGACCCTTAGGTAACAATGAGCAGTTCTTC. It yields the protein CASSPGPLGNNEQFF. This sequence joins TRBV5-1 and TRBJ2-1; D tentatively reads TRBD1 or TRBD2 (5 bases each). Germline CDR1 and CDR2: SGHRS and YFSETQ. Trimming removed 4 bases from V and 5 bases from J, with 16 bases in between. This CDR3 comprises 15 residues.

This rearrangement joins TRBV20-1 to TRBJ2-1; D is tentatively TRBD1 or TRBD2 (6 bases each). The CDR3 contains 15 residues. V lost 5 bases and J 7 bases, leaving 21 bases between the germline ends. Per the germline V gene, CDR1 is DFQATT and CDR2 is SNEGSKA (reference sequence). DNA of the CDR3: TGCAGTGCTCCGGACCCGAAGGAGGGGGAGAATGAGCAGTTCTTC. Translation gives CSAPDPKEGENEQFF.

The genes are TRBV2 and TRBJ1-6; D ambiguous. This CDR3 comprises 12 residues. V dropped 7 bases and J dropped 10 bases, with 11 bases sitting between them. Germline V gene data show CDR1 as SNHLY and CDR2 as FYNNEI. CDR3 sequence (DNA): TGTGCCAGCACCAGAGAGAGATCACCCCTCCACTTT. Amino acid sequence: CASTRERSPLHF.

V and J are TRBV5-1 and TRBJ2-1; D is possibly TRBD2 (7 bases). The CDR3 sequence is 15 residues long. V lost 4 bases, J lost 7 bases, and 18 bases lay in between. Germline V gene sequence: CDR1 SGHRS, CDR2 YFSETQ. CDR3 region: CASSPWGGAGNEQFF. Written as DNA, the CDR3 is TGCGCCAGCAGCCCGTGGGGGGGGGCAGGAAATGAGCAGTTCTTC.

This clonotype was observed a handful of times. CDR3 bases: TGTGCCAGCAGCTTACCTCTAGCGGGAGTAGATAATGAGCAGTTCTTC. Translating it yields CASSLPLAGVDNEQFF. The chain carries TRBV7-9 and TRBJ2-1; TRBD2 matches at 10 bases. CDR1 is SEHNR and CDR2 is FQNEAQ in the germline V gene (reference sequence). The ends lost 2 bases at V and 7 bases at J; junction bases unmatched: 8. This CDR3 region has 16 residues.

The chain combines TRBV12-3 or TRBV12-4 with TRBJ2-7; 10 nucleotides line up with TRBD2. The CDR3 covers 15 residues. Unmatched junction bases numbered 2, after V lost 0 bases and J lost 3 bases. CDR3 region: CASSLAGLAHYEQYF. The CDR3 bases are TGTGCCAGCAGTTTAGCGGGACTAGCGCACTACGAGCAGTACTTC.

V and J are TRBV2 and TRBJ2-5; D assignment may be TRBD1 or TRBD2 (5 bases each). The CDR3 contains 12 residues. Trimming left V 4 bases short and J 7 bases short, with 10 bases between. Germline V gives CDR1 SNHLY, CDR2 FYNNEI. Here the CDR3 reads CASSGSGRTQYF. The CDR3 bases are TGTGCCAGCAGTGGATCAGGGAGGACCCAGTACTTC.